The 17 T cell receptor beta chains presented below share a single source sample, sequenced in a study of blood T cell repertoires in COVID-19. Libraries were prepared by immunoSEQ multiplex PCR; TCRdb keeps only in-frame clonotypes and omits some of them. This sample has 110,000 or so clones, with about 84% found just once. Sequencing was carried out using peripheral blood. These TCRs come from a man between 45 and 60 years old with acute or convalescent COVID-19.

The chain links TRBV25-1 to TRBJ1-2, with D maybe TRBD1 (6 bases). CDR1 is MGHDK and CDR2 is SYGVNS in the germline V gene. V lost 8 bases to trimming and J lost 1 base, with 8 bases between them. The CDR3 covers 12 residues. CDR3 in DNA: TGTGCCAGCGGACAGCATAACTATGGCTACACCTTC. It is translated as CASGQHNYGYTF.

V usage is TRBV28 and J usage is TRBJ2-7; D might be TRBD2 (6 bases). V was trimmed by 5 bases and J by 2 bases, leaving 19 bases between them. This CDR3 is 16 amino acids long. In germline, CDR1 is MDHEN, CDR2 SYDVKM. The CDR3: CASSRRGTGVAYEQYF. As DNA, the CDR3 is TGTGCCAGCAGTCGAAGAGGGACGGGGGTGGCCTACGAGCAGTACTTC.

The chain is built from TRBV21-1 and TRBJ2-7; the D call TRBD2 from the table was never checked on the DNA. TRBV21-1 is given as a pseudogene. CDR3 size: 20 residues. CDR3 sequence reads: CASSSLLGYRLAGGIYEQYV. The CDR3 DNA reads TGTGCCAGCAGCAGCCTCCTCGGATACAGACTGGCGGGGGGCATATACGAGCAGTACGTC.

The rearrangement links TRBV4-1 to TRBJ2-5, with TRBD1 matching 10 bases. Germline assignment: CDR1 MGHRA and CDR2 YSYEKL. The length of the CDR3 is 18 residues. Trimming took 1 base from V and 5 from J; bases not matched to a gene: 13. The CDR3 coding sequence is TGCGCCAGCAGCCAAGTGGGGGGGACAGGGGTTTTCGGGGAGACCCAGTACTTC. This gives the protein CASSQVGGTGVFGETQYF.

The V and J genes are TRBV9 and TRBJ1-3, with a weak D call TRBD1 (5 bases). This CDR3 has 16 amino acids. V was trimmed by 4 bases and J by 2 bases, leaving 16 bases between them. In germline, CDR1 is SGDLS, CDR2 YYNGEE. The CDR3 DNA is TGTGCCAGCAGCAGGGGCAACGATAAGACTGGAAACACCATATATTTT. Encoded protein: CASSRGNDKTGNTIYF.

The genes are TRBV1 and TRBJ1-2; TRBD1 is the table's D call and was not checked against the DNA. TRBV1 is a recognized pseudogene. There are 16 residues in the CDR3. The DNA for the CDR3 is TGCACCAGCAGCCCCCCCGGACAGGGGGTTAACTATGGCTACACCTTC. Its protein product is CTSSPPGQGVNYGYTF.

J is TRBJ1-1 and V is TRBV12-3 or TRBV12-4; D remains unclear. This CDR3 spans 13 amino acids. V lost 3 bases to trimming and J lost 6 bases, with 11 bases between them. The CDR3 here is CASSFSRLSEAFF. DNA of the CDR3: TGTGCCAGCAGTTTTTCGCGGCTTTCTGAAGCTTTCTTT.

V is TRBV3-1 (or the pseudogene TRBV3-2) and J is TRBJ2-7, with 7 bases identical to TRBD2. Germline CDR1 LGHDT, CDR2 YNNKEL (reference sequence). The CDR3 has 16 residues. J was trimmed by 0 bases and V by 1 base; bases with no gene match: 6. The CDR3 loop reads CASSQGRSGVSYEQYF. The CDR3 nucleotides are TGTGCCAGCAGCCAAGGGCGAAGCGGGGTCTCCTACGAGCAGTACTTC.

The chain employs TRBV19 and TRBJ1-5; a weak D match, TRBD1 (6 bases). The germline CDR1 and CDR2 sequences are LNHDA and SQIVND (reference sequence). CDR3 size: 17 residues. V was cut by 6 bases and J by 0 bases, with 18 bases left in between. CDR3 DNA sequence: TGTGCCAGTAGGAACCGGGGGGGCCCATATAGCAATCAGCCCCAGCATTTT. Translating it yields CASRNRGGPYSNQPQHF.

The chain joins TRBV24-1 to TRBJ2-1; 7 nucleotides agree with TRBD1. With 6 bases clipped from V and 9 bases from J, the junction kept 10 bases outside the gene matches. The germline CDR1 and CDR2 sequences are KGHDR and SFDVKD. CDR3 length: 14 amino acids. The CDR3 DNA follows: TGTGCCACCAGTTCCCTCACAGGGGTAGGTGAGCAGTTCTTC. Amino acids: CATSSLTGVGEQFF.

This clone was seen only once. The chain has TRBV5-5 and TRBJ2-1; no definite D call. This CDR3 is 13 amino acids long. From germline, CDR1 is SGHKS and CDR2 YYEKEE (reference sequence). V gave up 5 bases and J gave up 6 bases, with 12 bases separating them. CDR3 sequence (DNA): TGTGCCAGCAGTCTACCGATTTTCAATGAGCAGTTCTTC. Protein sequence: CASSLPIFNEQFF.

The V call is TRBV19, the J call TRBJ2-2, with D perhaps matching TRBD1 (5 bases). Germline V lookup: CDR1 LNHDA, CDR2 SQIVND (reference sequence). Trimming pared 7 bases from V and 6 bases from J, leaving 12 bases between. The CDR3 runs to 13 residues. This CDR3 reads CASTPWGAGELFF. The CDR3 nucleotides read TGTGCCAGTACCCCATGGGGCGCCGGGGAGCTGTTTTTT.

Here the CDR3 reads CASSSPWEGDTEAFF. DNA of the CDR3: TGTGCCAGCAGTTCCCCCTGGGAGGGGGACACTGAAGCTTTCTTT. The chain links TRBV28 to TRBJ1-1; D is possibly TRBD1 (6 bases). CDR3 length: 15 amino acids. The germline CDR1 and CDR2 sequences are MDHEN and SYDVKM. V lost 4 bases and J lost 3, with 15 bases in between.

This clone was observed a single time. The V call is TRBV4-1, the J call TRBJ1-1; D unresolved. The ends were cut back, 0 bases at V and 2 bases at J, with 7 bases in the middle. CDR1 and CDR2 (germline): MGHRA, YSYEKL. The CDR3 loop spans 14 amino acids. The CDR3 reads CASSQDPGNTEAFF. DNA for the CDR3: TGCGCCAGCAGCCAAGATCCGGGAAACACTGAAGCTTTCTTT.

This rearrangement joins TRBV28 to TRBJ2-6; D not certain. The CDR3 length is 13 residues. The germline V and J ends were trimmed by 9 bases and 2 bases, with 8 bases remaining between them. CDR1 MDHEN and CDR2 SYDVKM come from the germline V gene. This CDR3 is CASTVPGANVLTF. The CDR3 DNA reads as TGTGCCAGTACTGTCCCTGGGGCCAACGTCCTGACTTTC.

V and J are TRBV3-1 (or the pseudogene TRBV3-2) and TRBJ2-7; TRBD1 agrees at 7 bases. Germline V gives CDR1 LGHDT, CDR2 YNNKEL (reference sequence). The CDR3 runs 14 residues. The J segment lost 2 bases and the V segment lost 4 bases, leaving 5 bases of the junction unmatched. CDR3 sequence reads: CASSPTGPPYEQYF. Here the CDR3 DNA reads TGTGCCAGCAGCCCGACAGGGCCACCCTACGAGCAGTACTTC.

This clone showed up just a few times. This chain connects TRBV5-6 to TRBJ2-1; 8 bases line up with TRBD1. With V trimmed by 3 bases and J by 4 bases, 3 bases remained unmatched. Looked up from germline, CDR1 is SGHDT and CDR2 is YYEEEE. This CDR3 contains 14 residues. The CDR3 DNA is TGTGCCAGCAGCTCCGGGACAGGTTACAATGAGCAGTTCTTC. Its translation is CASSSGTGYNEQFF.